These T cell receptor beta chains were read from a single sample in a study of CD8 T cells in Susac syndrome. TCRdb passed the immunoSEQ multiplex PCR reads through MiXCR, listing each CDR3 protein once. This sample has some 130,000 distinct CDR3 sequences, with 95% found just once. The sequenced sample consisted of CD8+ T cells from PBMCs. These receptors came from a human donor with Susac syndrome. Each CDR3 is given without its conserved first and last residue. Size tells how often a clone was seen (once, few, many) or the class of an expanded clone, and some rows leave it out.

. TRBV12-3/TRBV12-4 ASSSTSGMANEQF
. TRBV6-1 ASSVGEQF
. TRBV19 ASSWTGDQPQH
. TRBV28 ASSLTWGGDIQY
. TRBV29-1 SVDGVWNEQF
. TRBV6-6 ASSPAEESTDTQY
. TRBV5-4 ASRTTGTGVTGELF
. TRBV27 ASSLSPGSGVSYEQF
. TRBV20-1 SARGETYNEQF
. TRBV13 ASSLGLSTSGRREQY
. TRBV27 ASSPRDRGIQPQH
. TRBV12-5 ASGYDSLIYEQY
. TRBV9 ASSPTGTSGRQETQY
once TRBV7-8 ASSLEEGGPFRETQY
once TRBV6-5 ASSYSGVVGQF
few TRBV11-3 ASSLSGSSYEQY
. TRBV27 ASSSGGGEQY
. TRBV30 AWSVGGGVDNEQF
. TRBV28 ASSDRRGLAGETQY
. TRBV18 ASSPGTASSYNEQF
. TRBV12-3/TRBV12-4 ASSPLLNTIY
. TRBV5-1 ASSLTGSGELF
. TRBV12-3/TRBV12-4 ASRTTGISSYEQY
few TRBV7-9 ASSLTSSYNEQF
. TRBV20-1 SARDQGDNQPQH
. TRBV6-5 ASSYRGLAKNIQY
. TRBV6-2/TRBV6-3 ASSYPEEQQQ
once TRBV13 ASGRGLAGSDTQY
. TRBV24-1 ATSAGIFSKGYT
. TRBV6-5 ASRHRDPSYNEQF
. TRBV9 ASSSPGGGRDTEAF
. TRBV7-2 ASSPRAGGPDTQY